These T cell receptor beta chains were read from a single sample in a study of blood T cell repertoires in COVID-19. The method was immunoSEQ multiplex PCR; TCRdb's version includes in-frame clones alone and lacks a portion of them. The data hold about 300,000 clones, with roughly nine tenths observed a single time. The sample taken for sequencing was peripheral blood. The source is a man younger than 35 who had recovered from COVID-19. CDR3s include the opening cysteine and the closing phenylalanine or tryptophan. The D gene is left open where the match is weak. Only part of the rows carry a size: once, few, many, or a class if the clone is expanded.

>NA|TRBV27|TRBJ1-6|NA
CASRSPVASPLHF
TGTGCCAGCAGATCCCCGGTCGCTTCACCCCTCCACTTT
>once|TRBV2|TRBJ2-7|TRBD1
CASCRDRETYEQYF
TGTGCCAGTTGCCGGGACAGGGAAACCTACGAGCAGTACTTC
>NA|TRBV12-3/TRBV12-4|TRBJ1-1|NA
CASGHLTEAFF
TGTGCCAGCGGACATTTAACTGAAGCTTTCTTT
>NA|TRBV5-4|TRBJ2-7|TRBD2
CASSLSGGIDEQYF
TGTGCCAGCAGCTTATCGGGGGGGATCGACGAGCAGTACTTC
>NA|TRBV4-1|TRBJ1-4|NA
CASSPLQEKGEKLFF
TGCGCCAGCAGCCCCCTACAGGAAAAAGGGGAAAAACTGTTTTTT
>NA|TRBV6-5|TRBJ2-7|NA
CASSSSGPPEEQYF
TGTGCCAGCAGTTCCAGCGGCCCCCCTGAAGAGCAGTACTTC
>NA|TRBV6-2/TRBV6-3|TRBJ1-2|NA
CASSARGNYGYTF
TGTGCCAGCAGTGCCAGGGGAAACTATGGCTACACCTTC
>NA|TRBV19|TRBJ1-2|NA
CASSSGFYGYTF
TGTGCCAGTAGTTCAGGGTTCTATGGCTACACCTTC
>NA|TRBV10-3|TRBJ1-1|NA
CAISESLLGAFF
TGTGCCATCAGTGAGTCCCTCCTCGGAGCTTTCTTT
>NA|TRBV7-9|TRBJ2-7|NA
CASSLGRGSYEQYF
TGTGCCAGCAGCTTAGGGAGGGGATCTTACGAGCAGTACTTC
>NA|TRBV6-5|TRBJ2-1|NA
CASSYSRPGFYNEQFF
TGTGCCAGCAGTTACTCGCGTCCGGGTTTCTACAATGAGCAGTTCTTC
>NA|TRBV19|TRBJ1-1|TRBD1
CASSLRQGISTEAFF
TGTGCCAGTAGTTTAAGACAGGGGATTAGCACTGAAGCTTTCTTT
>few|TRBV2|TRBJ2-1|NA
CASSVWGHNEQFF
TGTGCCAGCAGTGTTTGGGGGCACAATGAGCAGTTCTTC
>NA|TRBV29-1|TRBJ2-1|TRBD2
CSVEAGLGIGGNEQFF
TGCAGCGTTGAAGCGGGACTAGGGATCGGGGGCAATGAGCAGTTCTTC
>NA|TRBV7-3|TRBJ1-2|TRBD1
CASSPIGGQGDYGYTF
TGTGCCAGCAGCCCCATAGGAGGGCAGGGGGATTATGGCTACACCTTC
>few|TRBV5-1|TRBJ1-4|NA
CASSFQGLEEKLFF
TGCGCCAGCAGCTTTCAGGGTTTGGAAGAAAAACTGTTTTTT